These 10 T cell receptor beta chains share one sample of origin, sequenced in a study of T cells in Graves' hyperthyroidism and ophthalmopathy. RNA transcripts served as the template for amplifying TCR beta CDR3 regions. Carried out on the TCR CDR3, a first-round RT-PCR used the HTBI primer set. From the multiplex PCR reads, TCRdb called clonotypes with MiXCR, one entry per CDR3 protein. Among hundreds of thousands of distinct CDR3 sequences listed, 18% were seen once. Specimen: blood. Receptors were obtained from a woman in her fifties or sixties with Graves' hyperthyroidism that later progressed to Graves' ophthalmopathy.

This clonotype was detected ten times or more. The V gene is TRBV3-1, the J gene TRBJ1-2; TRBD1 matches at 7 bases. V was pared by 4 bases and J by 1 base, with 9 bases of the junction left unmatched. Germline CDR1 LGHDT, CDR2 YNNKEL (reference sequence). This CDR3 has 16 residues. CDR3 in DNA: TGTGCCAGCAGCCGTAAGAGAACAGGGGATAACTATGGCTACACCTTC. Translating it yields CASSRKRTGDNYGYTF.

This clonotype has just a few counts. The rearrangement links TRBV12-3 or TRBV12-4 to TRBJ2-1, with 12 bases identical to TRBD2. This CDR3 contains 17 residues. The V gene end was trimmed by 3 bases and the J gene end by 2 bases; junction bases not matched to a gene: 5. This chain's CDR3 is CASSFGSSGGAYNEQFF. The CDR3 region has the DNA TGTGCCAGCAGTTTCGGGTCTAGCGGGGGGGCCTACAATGAGCAGTTCTTC.

This clonotype was recorded at least ten times. As DNA, the CDR3 is TGCAGTGCTCAGGGGGCGTTCCAGCCCCAGCATTTT. It specifies CSAQGAFQPQHF. The V and J genes are TRBV20-1 and TRBJ1-5, with 8 bases identical to TRBD1. The V and J ends lost 5 bases and 7 bases, in that order; junction bases with no gene match: 4. The CDR3 totals 12 residues. CDR1 is DFQATT, CDR2 SNEGSKA, per germline (reference sequence).

The J gene is TRBJ1-1, the V gene TRBV7-2; no firm D call. Trimming left V 0 bases short and J 5 bases short, with 4 bases between. This CDR3 is built from 12 residues. Germline CDR1 is SGHTA and CDR2 is FQGNSA. The CDR3 loop reads CASSLAETEAFF. CDR3 coding DNA: TGTGCCAGCAGCTTAGCTGAGACTGAAGCTTTCTTT.

The CDR3 is CASIIWGAGRETEAFF. The CDR3 nucleotides are TGTGCCAGTATCATCTGGGGTGCGGGACGTGAAACTGAAGCTTTCTTT. This chain uses TRBV19 with TRBJ1-1, with D possibly matching TRBD1 (5 bases). This CDR3 contains 16 residues. V lost 7 bases and J 5 bases, leaving 23 bases between the germline ends. The V gene's germline CDR1 is LNHDA and CDR2 SQIVND (reference sequence).

V and J are TRBV6-1 and TRBJ2-7; unclear D gene. V lost 5 bases to trimming and J lost 3 bases, with 20 bases between them. Germline-derived CDR1 and CDR2 are MNHNS and SASEGT. The CDR3 spans 16 residues. CDR3 DNA sequence: TGTGCCAGCAGTTCGCCCCAGGCCCGGACGGACTACGAGCAGTACTTC. Protein product: CASSSPQARTDYEQYF.

In its sample, this clonotype was seen many times. J is TRBJ2-3 and V is TRBV7-9; TRBD1 aligns across 9 bases. This CDR3 contains 15 residues. The J segment lost 2 bases and the V segment lost 4 bases, leaving 4 bases of the junction unmatched. CDR1 is SEHNR and CDR2 is FQNEAQ in the germline V gene (reference sequence). CDR3 loop: CASSWGTGFTDTQYF. The CDR3 bases are TGTGCCAGCAGCTGGGGGACAGGGTTCACAGATACGCAGTATTTT. Together with reference TRBV7-9 and TRBJ2-3, the CDR3 gives the full variable domain: DTGVSQNPRHKITKRGQNVTFRCDPISEHNRLYWYRQTLGQGPEFLTYFQNEAQLEKSRLLSDRFSAERPKGSFSTLEIQRTEQGDSAMYLCASSWGTGFTDTQYFGPGTRLTVL.

In this sample, this clonotype turned up many times. The chain joins TRBV5-1 to TRBJ1-1; D ambiguous. The V and J ends lost 5 bases and 1 base respectively, with 12 bases between them. This CDR3 region has 14 residues. In germline, CDR1 is SGHRS, CDR2 YFSETQ. CDR3 loop: CASSQGYGNTEAFF. CDR3 in DNA: TGCGCCAGCAGTCAAGGGTACGGGAACACTGAAGCTTTCTTT.

The rearrangement links TRBV6-1 to TRBJ2-2; weak D call: TRBD1 (5 bases). The CDR3 is made up of 14 amino acids. Deletions cut 5 bases from V and 3 bases from J, with 10 bases between. The V gene's germline CDR1 is MNHNS and CDR2 SASEGT. The CDR3 region is CASSTDSYTGELFF. CDR3 nucleotide sequence: TGTGCCAGCAGTACAGACAGTTACACCGGGGAGCTGTTTTTT.

Comment on this clonotype: The junction does not match germline at one end; this may be a read error. The chain joins TRBV15 to TRBJ2-5, with D tentatively TRBD2 (5 bases). Germline V gene data show CDR1 as LNHNV and CDR2 as YYDKDF (reference sequence). This CDR3 has 15 amino acids. DNA for the CDR3: TGTGCCACCAGCAGAGATCTCGGGTGGGGAGAGACCGAGTACTTC. This encodes CATSRDLGWGETEYF.